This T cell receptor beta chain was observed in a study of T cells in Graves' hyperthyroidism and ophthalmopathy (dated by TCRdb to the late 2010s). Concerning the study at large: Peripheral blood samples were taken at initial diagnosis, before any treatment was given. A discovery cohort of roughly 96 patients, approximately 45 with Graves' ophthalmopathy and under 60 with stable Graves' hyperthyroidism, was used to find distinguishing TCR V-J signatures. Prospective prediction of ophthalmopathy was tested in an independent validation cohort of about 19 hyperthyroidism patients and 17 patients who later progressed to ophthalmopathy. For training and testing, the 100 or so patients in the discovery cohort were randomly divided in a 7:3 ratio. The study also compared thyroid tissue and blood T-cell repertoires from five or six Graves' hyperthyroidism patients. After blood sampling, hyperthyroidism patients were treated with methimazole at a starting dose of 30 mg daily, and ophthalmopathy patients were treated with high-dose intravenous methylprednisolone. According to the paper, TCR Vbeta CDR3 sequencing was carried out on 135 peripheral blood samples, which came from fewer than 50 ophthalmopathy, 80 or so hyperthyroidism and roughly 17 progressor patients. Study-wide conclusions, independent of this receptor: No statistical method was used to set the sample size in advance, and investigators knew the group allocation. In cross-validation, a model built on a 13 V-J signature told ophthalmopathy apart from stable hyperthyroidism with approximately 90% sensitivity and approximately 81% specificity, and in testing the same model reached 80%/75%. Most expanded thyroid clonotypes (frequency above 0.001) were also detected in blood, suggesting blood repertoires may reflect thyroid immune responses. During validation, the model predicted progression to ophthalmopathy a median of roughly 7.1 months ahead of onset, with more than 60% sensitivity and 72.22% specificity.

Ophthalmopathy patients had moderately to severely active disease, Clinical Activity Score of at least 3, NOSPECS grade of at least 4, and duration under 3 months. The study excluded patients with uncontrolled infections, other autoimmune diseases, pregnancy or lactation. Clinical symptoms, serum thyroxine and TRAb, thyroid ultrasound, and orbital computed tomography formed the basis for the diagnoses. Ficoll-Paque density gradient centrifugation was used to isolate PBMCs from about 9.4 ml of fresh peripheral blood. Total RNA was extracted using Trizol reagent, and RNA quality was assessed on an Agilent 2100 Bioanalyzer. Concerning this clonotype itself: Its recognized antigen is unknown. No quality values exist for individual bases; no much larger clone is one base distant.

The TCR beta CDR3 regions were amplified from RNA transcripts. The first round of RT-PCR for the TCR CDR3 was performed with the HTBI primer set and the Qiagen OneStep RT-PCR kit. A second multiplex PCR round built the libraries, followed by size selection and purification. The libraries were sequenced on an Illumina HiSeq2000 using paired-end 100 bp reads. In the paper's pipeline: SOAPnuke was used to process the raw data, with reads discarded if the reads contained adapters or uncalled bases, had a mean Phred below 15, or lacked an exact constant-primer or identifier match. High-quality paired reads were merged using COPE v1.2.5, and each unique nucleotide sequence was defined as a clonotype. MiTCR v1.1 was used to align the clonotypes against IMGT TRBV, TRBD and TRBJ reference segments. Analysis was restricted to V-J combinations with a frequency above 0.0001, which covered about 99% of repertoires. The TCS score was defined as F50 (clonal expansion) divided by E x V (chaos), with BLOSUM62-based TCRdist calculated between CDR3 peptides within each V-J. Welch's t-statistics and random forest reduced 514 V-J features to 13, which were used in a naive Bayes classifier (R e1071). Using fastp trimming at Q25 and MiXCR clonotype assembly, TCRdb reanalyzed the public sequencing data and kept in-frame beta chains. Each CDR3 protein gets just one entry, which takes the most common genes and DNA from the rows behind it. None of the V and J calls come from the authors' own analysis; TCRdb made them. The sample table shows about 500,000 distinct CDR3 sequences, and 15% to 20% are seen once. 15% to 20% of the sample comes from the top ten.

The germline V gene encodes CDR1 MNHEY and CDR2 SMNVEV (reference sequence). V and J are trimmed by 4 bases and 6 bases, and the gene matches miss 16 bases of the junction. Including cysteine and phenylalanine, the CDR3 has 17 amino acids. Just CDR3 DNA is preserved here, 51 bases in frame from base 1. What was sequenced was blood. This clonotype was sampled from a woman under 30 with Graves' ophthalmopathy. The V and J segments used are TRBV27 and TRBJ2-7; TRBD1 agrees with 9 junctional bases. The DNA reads TGTGCCAGCAGTTCCCGCCGGGACAGGGCTAAGTCCCGCGAGCAGTACTTC. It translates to CASSSRRDRAKSREQYF.